The present entry profiles one TCR beta chain with its context. This entry is derived from a study of blood T cell repertoires in COVID-19. Study-wide background: Samples taken during acute and convalescent COVID-19 were collected in the United States, Italy and Spain. Sources were T cells, B-cell-depleted T cells, or PBMCs; the material itself was cDNA or gDNA.

CDR1 and CDR2 from the germline V gene are KGHDR and SFDVKD. V lost 10 bases to trimming and J lost 5 bases; unmatched junction nucleotides: 8. The CDR3 spans 13 residues. Original analysis: It was from reference gene primer amplification that nucleated cell counts were estimated. Measured with immunoSEQ multiplex PCR; TCRdb has only the in-frame clones, and not every one. V and J calls and clone size are those listed in that table; D and trimming were worked out from the DNA. Seen here are tens of thousands of clones, over 85% observed once, and the top ten hold around 1.3%. The TCR was taken from a man between 60 and 70 years old with acute or convalescent COVID-19. V is TRBV24-1 and J is TRBJ2-3; 7 bases agree with TRBD1. Sequenced material: peripheral blood. The CDR3 sequence is CATNDRVGDTQYF. The CDR3 coding sequence is TGTGCCACTAATGACAGGGTGGGAGATACGCAGTATTTT.